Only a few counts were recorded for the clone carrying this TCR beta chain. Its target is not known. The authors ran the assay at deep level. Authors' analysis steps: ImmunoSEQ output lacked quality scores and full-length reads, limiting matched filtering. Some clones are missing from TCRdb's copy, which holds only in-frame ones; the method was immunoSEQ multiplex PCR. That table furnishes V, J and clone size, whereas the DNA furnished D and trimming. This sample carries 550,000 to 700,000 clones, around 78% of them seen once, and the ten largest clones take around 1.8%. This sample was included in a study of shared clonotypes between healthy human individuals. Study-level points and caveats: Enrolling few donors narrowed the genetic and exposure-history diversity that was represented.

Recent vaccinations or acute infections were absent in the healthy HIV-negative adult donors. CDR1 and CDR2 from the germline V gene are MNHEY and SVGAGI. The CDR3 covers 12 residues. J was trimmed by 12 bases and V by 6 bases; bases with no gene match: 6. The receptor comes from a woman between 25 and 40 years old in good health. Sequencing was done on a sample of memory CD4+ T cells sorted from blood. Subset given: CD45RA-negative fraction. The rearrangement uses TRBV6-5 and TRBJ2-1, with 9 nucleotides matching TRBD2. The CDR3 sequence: CASSTSGSGQFF. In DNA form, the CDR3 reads TGTGCCAGCAGCACTAGCGGGTCTGGGCAGTTCTTC.